These 17 T cell receptor beta chains were sequenced from one sample in a study of shared clonotypes between healthy human individuals. Measured with immunoSEQ multiplex PCR; TCRdb has only the in-frame clones, and not every one. Here the sample spans approximately 2,300,000 clones, around 92% being singletons. The sample consisted of naive CD4+ T cells from PBMCs. The subset: CD45RA+ positively selected. The origin of the receptors is a young man in good health. Some clones in this sample may be carry-over from other donors' samples.

In the case of this clone: This same CDR3 is encoded by further DNA sequences in the sample. The chain combines TRBV18 with TRBJ2-1; 10 nucleotides match TRBD2. Germline CDR1 and CDR2: KGHSH and LQKENI. There are 15 residues in the CDR3. The ends lost 1 base at V and 5 bases at J; junction bases unmatched: 2. As DNA, the CDR3 is TGTGCCAGCTCACCACTAGCGGGAGGTGACAATGAGCAGTTCTTC. Protein sequence: CASSPLAGGDNEQFF.

The gene calls are TRBV28 and TRBJ2-7, with D tentatively TRBD2 (5 bases). This CDR3 spans 14 amino acids. Germline values: CDR1 MDHEN, CDR2 SYDVKM. With 8 bases removed from V and 4 bases from J, the gap between germline ends came to 18 bases. The CDR3 DNA follows: TGTGCCAGCGCTAAGAGCGGTTCATTGTACGAGCAGTACTTC. Protein product: CASAKSGSLYEQYF.

V gene TRBV4-3 combines with J gene TRBJ2-7; 9 nucleotides align to TRBD1. V was pared by 1 base and J by 2 bases, with 9 bases of the junction left unmatched. The CDR3 is made up of 17 amino acids. CDR1 and CDR2 (germline): LGHNA, YSLEER. This CDR3 reads CASSQGMGTGTTYEQYF. The CDR3 DNA reads TGCGCCAGCAGCCAAGGAATGGGGACAGGGACGACCTACGAGCAGTACTTC.

The chain is built from TRBV19 and TRBJ2-1, with 11 bases fitting TRBD2. After removal of 5 bases from V and 0 bases from J, the junction contained 6 bases not matched to a gene. Germline CDR1 LNHDA, CDR2 SQIVND (reference sequence). The CDR3 covers 17 residues. CDR3 in DNA: TGTGCCAGTAGTCAGGGACTAGCGGCCTTCTCCTACAATGAGCAGTTCTTC. It specifies CASSQGLAAFSYNEQFF.

J is TRBJ2-5 and V is TRBV5-1; 9 positions agree with TRBD1. The germline V gene has CDR1 SGHRS and CDR2 YFSETQ. The CDR3 has 16 residues. J was trimmed by 5 bases and V by 0 bases; bases with no gene match: 8. The CDR3 DNA reads TGCGCCAGCAGCTTGGGGGGACAGGGCGGCGGCGAGACCCAGTACTTC. Amino acids: CASSLGGQGGGETQYF. Using reference TRBV5-1 and TRBJ2-5 for the parts outside the CDR3, the full variable domain is KAGVTQTPRYLIKTRGQQVTLSCSPISGHRSVSWYQQTPGQGLQFLFEYFSETQRNKGNFPGRFSGRQFSNSRSEMNVSTLELGDSALYLCASSLGGQGGGETQYFGPGTRLLVL.

The chain joins TRBV5-1 to TRBJ2-1, with D perhaps matching TRBD1 (5 bases). CDR1 and CDR2 (germline): SGHRS, YFSETQ. Trimming cost V 1 base and J 7 bases, with 15 bases left between them. The CDR3 runs 15 residues. The CDR3 protein is CASSLLENRLNEQFF. As DNA, the CDR3 is TGCGCCAGCAGCTTGTTAGAGAACAGGCTTAATGAGCAGTTCTTC.

DNA of the CDR3: TGTGCCAGCTTCCCCTCGGCCTTGAGCACAGATACGCAGTATTTT. Encoded protein: CASFPSALSTDTQYF. The genes are TRBV7-2 and TRBJ2-3, with D unresolved. CDR1 SGHTA and CDR2 FQGNSA come from the germline V gene. V was pared by 8 bases and J by 0 bases, with 15 bases between. The CDR3 consists of 15 residues.

Only one count was recorded for this clone. The V and J genes are TRBV18 and TRBJ1-2; 9 nucleotides line up with TRBD1. This CDR3 is 15 amino acids long. V shed 3 bases and J 4 bases; nucleotides not matched to a gene: 6. The V gene's germline CDR1 is KGHSH and CDR2 LQKENI. The CDR3 region is CASSPGQGVSYGYTF. The CDR3 nucleotides are TGTGCCAGCTCACCGGGACAGGGTGTGTCCTATGGCTACACCTTC.

About this clone itself: Other DNA sequences in the same sample also yield this CDR3. V usage is TRBV18 and J usage is TRBJ1-1; D ambiguous. V was cut by 6 bases and J by 1 base, with 12 bases left in between. This CDR3 has 14 amino acids. Per the germline V gene, CDR1 is KGHSH and CDR2 is LQKENI. CDR3 region: CASSLTDSNTEAFF. As DNA, the CDR3 is TGTGCCAGCTCCCTTACGGATTCGAACACTGAAGCTTTCTTT.

The chain has TRBV5-1 and TRBJ2-1, with unresolved D. Looked up from germline, CDR1 is SGHRS and CDR2 is YFSETQ. V lost 0 bases to trimming and J lost 0 bases, with 10 bases between them. The CDR3 has 16 amino acids. CDR3 region: CASSLGVRPSYNEQFF. CDR3 bases: TGCGCCAGCAGCTTGGGGGTACGACCCTCCTACAATGAGCAGTTCTTC. Looking up the rest from reference TRBV5-1 and TRBJ2-1 gives the full variable domain: KAGVTQTPRYLIKTRGQQVTLSCSPISGHRSVSWYQQTPGQGLQFLFEYFSETQRNKGNFPGRFSGRQFSNSRSEMNVSTLELGDSALYLCASSLGVRPSYNEQFFGPGTRLTVL.

Worth noting for this clone: The same CDR3 can be traced to other DNA sequences in this sample. V gene TRBV18 combines with J gene TRBJ1-4; 11 bases agree with TRBD1. The length of the CDR3 is 15 residues. Per germline, CDR1 KGHSH and CDR2 LQKENI. Trimming at V came to 0 bases and at J to 8 bases, leaving 2 bases not matched to a gene. CDR3 in amino acids: CASSPPGQGGEKLFF. The CDR3 DNA sequence: TGTGCCAGCTCACCACCGGGACAGGGGGGCGAAAAACTGTTTTTT.

The chain is built from TRBV5-1 and TRBJ2-7, with TRBD2 matching 10 bases. V lost 3 bases, J lost 2 bases, and 14 bases stayed unmatched. CDR1 and CDR2 (germline): SGHRS, YFSETQ. This CDR3 is built from 18 residues. The DNA for the CDR3 is TGCGCCAGCAGCTGGGGGCGGGGGCCTAGCGGGAGCGCCTACGAGCAGTACTTC. Translating gives CASSWGRGPSGSAYEQYF.

This chain links TRBV28 with TRBJ2-3; 11 bases align to TRBD2. This CDR3 is built from 15 residues. V was pared by 8 bases and J by 2 bases, with 6 bases of the junction left unmatched. Germline V gene lookup returns CDR1 MDHEN and CDR2 SYDVKM. CDR3 DNA sequence: TGTGCCAGCGCCGGGACTAGCGGTACCACAGATACGCAGTATTTT. Translating gives CASAGTSGTTDTQYF. The whole variable domain, filled in from reference TRBV28 and TRBJ2-3, reads DVKVTQSSRYLVKRTGEKVFLECVQDMDHENMFWYRQDPGLGLRLIYFSYDVKMKEKGDIPEGYSVSREKKERFSLILESASTNQTSMYLCASAGTSGTTDTQYFGPGTRLTVL.

The genes are TRBV30 and TRBJ2-1; D is ambiguous. Germline V gene sequence: CDR1 GTSNPN, CDR2 SVGIG (reference sequence). V dropped 3 bases and J dropped 4 bases, with 22 bases sitting between them. CDR3 length: 17 residues. CDR3 in amino acids: CAWRVLGSEDPYNEQFF. The CDR3 nucleotides are TGTGCCTGGAGGGTACTCGGCTCTGAGGATCCGTACAATGAGCAGTTCTTC. Full variable domain (remainder filled in from reference TRBV30 and TRBJ2-1): SQTIHQWPATLVQPVGSPLSLECTVEGTSNPNLYWYRQAAGRGLQLLFYSVGIGQISSEVPQNLSASRPQDRQFILSSKKLLLSDSGFYLCAWRVLGSEDPYNEQFFGPGTRLTVL.

V and J are TRBV2 and TRBJ2-1; maybe TRBD1 (6 bases). V was pared by 5 bases and J by 8 bases, with 13 bases between. The CDR3 sequence is 13 residues long. Germline values: CDR1 SNHLY, CDR2 FYNNEI. CDR3 bases: TGTGCCAGCAGTTCCCAGGGGAACGATGAGCAGTTCTTC. Translated, it gives CASSSQGNDEQFF. The variable domain in full, with the rest retrieved from reference TRBV2 and TRBJ2-1, is EPEVTQTPSHQVTQMGQEVILRCVPISNHLYFYWYRQILGQKVEFLVSFYNNEISEKSEIFDDQFSVERPDGSNFTLKIRSTKLEDSAMYFCASSSQGNDEQFFGPGTRLTVL.

There are a few counts of this clone. The chain recombines TRBV11-2 with TRBJ2-3, with D perhaps assigned TRBD1 or TRBD2 (5 bases each). Trimming took 1 base from V and 2 from J, leaving 16 bases between them. CDR3 size: 17 residues. Germline assignment: CDR1 SGHAT and CDR2 FQNNGV. In nucleotides, the CDR3 is TGTGCCAGCAGCTTAGTTCGGGGCGCTACTATCACAGATACGCAGTATTTT. Its protein is CASSLVRGATITDTQYF.

This sequence joins TRBV7-2 and TRBJ1-5; D may be TRBD1 (5 bases). CDR1 SGHTA and CDR2 FQGNSA come from the germline V gene. CDR3 length: 15 residues. Trimming cost V 5 bases and J 0 bases, with 11 bases left between them. The CDR3 protein is CASSPWGTSNQPQHF. The CDR3, as DNA: TGTGCCAGCAGCCCTTGGGGGACTAGCAATCAGCCCCAGCATTTT.